Listed below are T cell receptor beta chains from one sample, sequenced in a study of cytomegalovirus exposure and HLA in healthy donors. Sequencing was performed with immunoSEQ multiplex PCR; in TCRdb, only in-frame clones are kept and a portion is missing. The sample contains around 190,000 clones, over 60% of which appear only once. Sample: PBMCs. These receptors were collected from a man younger than 45 in good health and CMV-seropositive. Each CDR3 is given with its conserved first and last residue. Each record gives: clone size, D gene, J gene, V gene, CDR3 DNA, CDR3 protein. The D gene is left open where the match is weak. Only part of the rows carry a size: once, few, many, or a class if the clone is expanded.

. | . | TRBJ2-2 | TRBV6-6 | TGTGCCAGCAGGCGGACAGTCGATCCCACCGGGGAGCTGTTTTTT | CASRRTVDPTGELFF
. | TRBD2 | TRBJ2-1 | TRBV5-1 | TGCGCCAGCAGCTTTCCGGGACTAGCGGGAGTCCAACTGAGCTCCTACAATGAGCAGTTCTTC | CASSFPGLAGVQLSSYNEQFF
. | TRBD1 | TRBJ1-2 | TRBV28 | TGTGCCAGCAGCCTCCGGGACAGGGCTGACTATGGCTACACCTTC | CASSLRDRADYGYTF
. | TRBD1 | TRBJ2-7 | TRBV27 | TGTGCCAGCAGTTTATCGGACAGGGTCCACGAGCAGTACTTC | CASSLSDRVHEQYF
. | TRBD1 | TRBJ1-5 | TRBV29-1 | TGCAGCGTTGCCTCAGGGACAGGGGAACAGCCCCAGCATTTT | CSVASGTGEQPQHF
. | . | TRBJ2-2 | TRBV30 | TGTGCCTGGAGTGCGGGGAACACCGGGGAGCTGTTTTTT | CAWSAGNTGELFF
few | . | TRBJ1-5 | TRBV19 | TGTGCCAGTAGTATGGCCCAGGGTAGAGGTCAGCCCCAGCATTTT | CASSMAQGRGQPQHF
. | . | TRBJ2-5 | TRBV7-9 | TGTGCCAGCAGCTTTGGGGAGTGGGAGACCCAGTACTTC | CASSFGEWETQYF
few | . | TRBJ1-3 | TRBV6-6 | TGTGCCAGCAGTTTAACACAGAGCTCTGGAAACACCATATATTTT | CASSLTQSSGNTIYF
. | TRBD2 | TRBJ2-7 | TRBV27 | TGTGCCAGCAGTTCGGTAGCGGGGGGTTACGAGCAGTACTTC | CASSSVAGGYEQYF
. | TRBD2 | TRBJ2-7 | TRBV11-2 | TGTGCCAGCAGCCTAGTGGGGGCGGGAGGACTATACGAGCAGTACTTC | CASSLVGAGGLYEQYF
once | TRBD2 | TRBJ2-5 | TRBV9 | TGTGCCAGCAGCCGACTAGCGGGGGGGCAAGAGACCCAGTACTTC | CASSRLAGGQETQYF
. | TRBD2 | TRBJ2-3 | TRBV7-6 | TGTGCCAGCAGCTTAGGGTCGGCTAGCGGGCCCGGCACAGATACGCAGTATTTT | CASSLGSASGPGTDTQYF
. | TRBD2 | TRBJ2-1 | TRBV7-2 | TGTGCCAGCAGGGAGGCCGGGACTAGGGGGAATGAGCAGTTCTTC | CASREAGTRGNEQFF
few | . | TRBJ1-2 | TRBV2 | TGTGCCAGCAGTGAACCCTCGCCTGCGGGCTACACCTTC | CASSEPSPAGYTF
once | . | TRBJ2-6 | TRBV10-3 | TGTGCCATCGCCGACAGTACTGGGGCCAACGTCCTGACTTTC | CAIADSTGANVLTF